This T cell receptor beta chain was retrieved from a study of early T cells in non-severe SARS-CoV-2 infection. Study-level results: VDJdb matching favored anti-spike CD8 responses, missing private and CD4 specificities.

This clonotype was seen a few times. What it recognizes is unknown. A much larger clone lies one base from this, so it may be a read error. TCRdb re-derived calls from the 5' RACE reads in MiXCR, one entry per CDR3 protein. The sample holds 55,000 to 80,000 distinct CDR3 sequences, around 10% seen once. This CDR3 has 13 amino acids. Trimming stripped 5 bases from V and 2 bases from J, with 10 bases between. Per the germline V gene, CDR1 is DFQATT and CDR2 is SNEGSKA (reference sequence). The specimen was whole blood. This TCR came from an adult who was a healthcare worker with PCR-confirmed SARS-CoV-2 infection or an uninfected control (not recorded which). The chain uses TRBV20-1 and TRBJ2-4; either TRBD1 or TRBD2 may supply D (5 bases each). The CDR3 sequence: CSAEGLTKNIQYF. CDR3 nucleotide sequence: TGCAGTGCTGAGGGGTTAACCAAAAACATTCAGTACTTC.